The 9 T cell receptor beta chains below all came from one sample that was sequenced in a study of T cells in localized non-small cell lung cancer. Produced via immunoSEQ multiplex PCR; TCRdb's table is partial and in-frame only. The repertoire has roughly 39,000 clones, around 90% of them found once; the top ten carry about 10%. The sample was PBMCs, taken before any cancer treatment. The receptor source for this set is a woman aged 40-69 years with stage II lung adenocarcinoma.

The genes are TRBV4-1 and TRBJ1-1; tentatively, D is TRBD1 (6 bases). V was shortened by 6 bases and J by 1 base, with 18 bases between the two germline ends. There are 16 residues in the CDR3. CDR1 is MGHRA, CDR2 YSYEKL, per germline. The CDR3 spells CASRQGTPRGNTEAFF. The DNA of the CDR3 is TGCGCCAGCAGGCAGGGGACGCCACGCGGGAACACTGAAGCTTTCTTT.

This rearrangement joins TRBV6-6 to TRBJ2-7; TRBD1 matches 7 bases. The trim removed 5 bases at V and 3 bases at J, leaving 10 bases unmatched. The CDR3 covers 15 residues. From germline, CDR1 is MNHNY and CDR2 SVGAGI (reference sequence). The DNA for the CDR3 is TGTGCCAGCAGTCCCTCGACAGGGTACGGCTACGAGCAGTACTTC. This encodes CASSPSTGYGYEQYF.

Here the CDR3 DNA reads TGTGCCATCAGTCCGGGACTAGCAAATCAAGAGACCCAGTACTTC. It translates to CAISPGLANQETQYF. The J gene is TRBJ2-5, the V gene TRBV10-3, with TRBD2 matching 9 bases. The CDR3 consists of 15 residues. The germline gives CDR1 ENHRY, CDR2 SYGVKD. J was trimmed by 2 bases and V by 5 bases; bases with no gene match: 6.

The rearrangement uses TRBV11-3 and TRBJ2-1, with TRBD2 identical over 8 bases. Germline V lookup: CDR1 SGHNT, CDR2 YENEEA. Trimming cost V 5 bases and J 3 bases; bases outside gene matches: 9. There are 16 residues in the CDR3. CDR3 protein: CASSRPGLAGYNEQFF. CDR3 in DNA: TGTGCCAGCAGCCGCCCGGGTCTAGCGGGCTACAATGAGCAGTTCTTC.

This clone was counted a single time. The V call is TRBV28, the J call TRBJ1-4, with TRBD1 as a possible D gene (5 bases). CDR3 length equals 15 residues. The V end was cut by 3 bases, the J end by 7 bases, with 15 bases between. Germline V lookup: CDR1 MDHEN, CDR2 SYDVKM. CDR3 sequence reads: CASSLGEGSGEKLFF. CDR3 nucleotides: TGTGCCAGCAGTTTGGGGGAGGGGTCGGGTGAAAAACTGTTTTTT. Supplemented by reference TRBV28 and TRBJ1-4, the full variable domain reads DVKVTQSSRYLVKRTGEKVFLECVQDMDHENMFWYRQDPGLGLRLIYFSYDVKMKEKGDIPEGYSVSREKKERFSLILESASTNQTSMYLCASSLGEGSGEKLFFGSGTQLSVL.

Only one count was recorded for this clone. The V and J genes are TRBV27 and TRBJ1-1; D call uncertain. The V and J ends lost 6 bases and 1 base respectively, with 21 bases between them. This CDR3 is built from 17 residues. Germline V gene lookup returns CDR1 MNHEY and CDR2 SMNVEV (reference sequence). The CDR3 here is CASSSSPGSSKNTEAFF. The CDR3 nucleotides are TGTGCCAGCAGCTCTAGCCCGGGGTCCTCCAAGAACACTGAAGCTTTCTTT.

This clone was counted a few times. The chain uses TRBV6-5 and TRBJ1-1; D may be TRBD1 (6 bases). With 8 bases removed from V and 3 bases from J, the gap between germline ends came to 16 bases. Per germline, CDR1 MNHEY and CDR2 SVGAGI. The CDR3 is 14 residues long. The CDR3 sequence is CASSHKGGYTEAFF. CDR3 nucleotide sequence: TGTGCCAGCTCACACAAGGGGGGATACACTGAAGCTTTCTTT.

The chain joins TRBV29-1 to TRBJ1-2; 8 bases map to TRBD1. This CDR3 contains 15 residues. CDR1 SQVTM and CDR2 ANQGSEA come from the germline V gene. V trimming: 4 bases; J trimming: 8 bases; junction bases outside the gene matches: 15. The CDR3 loop is CSVVKRDRLLGGYTF. CDR3 sequence (DNA): TGCAGCGTTGTTAAACGGGACAGGCTTTTAGGGGGCTACACCTTC.

The chain has TRBV5-1 and TRBJ2-3; 10 nucleotides align to TRBD1. This CDR3 is built from 16 residues. Trimming at V came to 2 bases and at J to 3 bases, leaving 6 bases not matched to a gene. Germline assignment: CDR1 SGHRS and CDR2 YFSETQ. This chain's CDR3 is CASSLDRGRGTDTQYF. Here the CDR3 DNA reads TGCGCCAGCAGCTTAGACAGGGGGCGCGGAACAGATACGCAGTATTTT. The full variable domain, in which reference TRBV5-1 and TRBJ2-3 provide the parts outside the CDR3, is KAGVTQTPRYLIKTRGQQVTLSCSPISGHRSVSWYQQTPGQGLQFLFEYFSETQRNKGNFPGRFSGRQFSNSRSEMNVSTLELGDSALYLCASSLDRGRGTDTQYFGPGTRLTVL.